A single sample gave rise to the 20 T cell receptor beta chains below, sequenced in a study of blood T cell repertoires in COVID-19. TCRdb's table, derived via immunoSEQ multiplex PCR, lists solely in-frame clones and lacks some. The repertoire holds approximately 91,000 clones, with 87% as singletons. Sequencing was done on a sample of peripheral blood. These TCRs come from a man aged 70 or older with acute or convalescent COVID-19.

A single count supports this clone. The CDR3 spells CAISGGEGYNEQFF. CDR3 in DNA: TGTGCCATCAGTGGGGGGGAGGGCTACAATGAGCAGTTCTTC. V usage is TRBV10-3 and J usage is TRBJ2-1; 7 bases are a match to TRBD2. V lost 4 bases, J lost 3 bases, and 3 bases stayed unmatched. Germline values: CDR1 ENHRY, CDR2 SYGVKD. CDR3 length: 14 residues.

V and J are TRBV6-5 and TRBJ1-2, with D unclear. Germline CDR1 and CDR2: MNHEY and SVGAGI. V lost 6 bases to trimming and J lost 4 bases, with 12 bases between them. There are 13 residues in the CDR3. This CDR3 reads CASRPDTPYGYTF. The CDR3 DNA reads TGTGCCAGCAGACCTGACACCCCCTATGGCTACACCTTC.

The DNA for the CDR3 is TGTGCCAGCACTTTAGCGGGGGGGTCTTGGGAGACCCAGTACTTC. Its translation is CASTLAGGSWETQYF. The chain employs TRBV6-5 and TRBJ2-5; 11 bases align to TRBD2. V lost 7 bases to trimming and J lost 5 bases; unmatched junction nucleotides: 9. The CDR3 sequence is 15 residues long. The germline CDR1 and CDR2 sequences are MNHEY and SVGAGI.

The rearrangement uses TRBV3-1 (or the pseudogene TRBV3-2) and TRBJ2-2, with TRBD2 as a possible D gene (6 bases). V was pared by 7 bases and J by 0 bases, with 15 bases between. In germline, CDR1 is LGHDT, CDR2 YNNKEL (reference sequence). This CDR3 is built from 16 residues. CDR3 in DNA: TGTGCCAGCACCCACGGAGGAGGGGCGAACACCGGGGAGCTGTTTTTT. Translating it yields CASTHGGGANTGELFF.

The chain joins TRBV5-1 to TRBJ1-1; TRBD1 matches at 7 bases. V dropped 2 bases and J dropped 1; count of bases not matched to a gene: 2. From germline, CDR1 is SGHRS and CDR2 YFSETQ. The CDR3 spans 14 residues. For the CDR3, the DNA is TGCGCCAGCAGCTTAGAGGGGGCGAACACTGAAGCTTTCTTT. As protein: CASSLEGANTEAFF.

The chain employs TRBV5-1 and TRBJ2-5, with D possibly matching TRBD2 (6 bases). CDR1 is SGHRS and CDR2 is YFSETQ in the germline V gene. V was trimmed by 4 bases and J by 4 bases, leaving 14 bases between them. The CDR3 contains 14 residues. The CDR3 loop is CASSPWTNSETQYF. As DNA, the CDR3 is TGCGCCAGCAGCCCGTGGACTAACTCAGAGACCCAGTACTTC.

The chain employs TRBV7-8 and TRBJ1-5; 8 bases line up with TRBD1. Unmatched junction bases numbered 11, after V lost 5 bases and J lost 8 bases. CDR1 and CDR2 from the germline V gene are SGHVS and FQNEAQ. This CDR3 is built from 15 residues. The CDR3 is CASSTDREIMKPQHF. The CDR3 DNA reads as TGTGCCAGCAGCACGGACAGGGAAATAATGAAGCCCCAGCATTTT.

This chain uses TRBV2 with TRBJ2-7; 7 nucleotides line up with TRBD1. The ends lost 6 bases at V and 3 bases at J; junction bases unmatched: 5. This CDR3 is built from 13 residues. The V gene's germline CDR1 is SNHLY and CDR2 FYNNEI. The CDR3 is CASRRGQYYEQYF. The DNA for the CDR3 is TGTGCCAGCAGGAGGGGACAGTACTACGAGCAGTACTTC.

The chain links TRBV7-9 to TRBJ2-5, with unresolved D. Germline assignment: CDR1 SEHNR and CDR2 FQNEAQ (reference sequence). This CDR3 is 15 amino acids long. The V and J ends lost 5 bases and 5 bases respectively, with 18 bases between them. CDR3 protein: CASSPPVTARETQYF. The DNA for the CDR3 is TGTGCCAGCAGCCCCCCAGTGACCGCCAGGGAGACCCAGTACTTC.

In nucleotides, the CDR3 is TGTGCCAGCAGTTTGATCGGACAGGTGCTGAATACGCAGTATTTT. Amino acids: CASSLIGQVLNTQYF. The V and J genes are TRBV28 and TRBJ2-3; 7 bases fit TRBD1. The germline V gene has CDR1 MDHEN and CDR2 SYDVKM. The trim removed 3 bases at V and 7 bases at J, leaving 10 bases unmatched. The CDR3 runs 15 residues.

The J gene is TRBJ1-2, the V gene TRBV11-2; perhaps TRBD1 as D (5 bases). Deletions cut 4 bases from V and 5 bases from J, with 5 bases between. Germline V gene data show CDR1 as SGHAT and CDR2 as FQNNGV. The CDR3 runs to 11 residues. The CDR3 DNA follows: TGTGCCAGCAGCTCAGGGTATGGCTACACCTTC. Its translation is CASSSGYGYTF.

This sequence joins TRBV6-5 and TRBJ1-1; 7 bases map to TRBD1. The CDR3 spans 12 residues. In germline, CDR1 is MNHEY, CDR2 SVGAGI. Trimming at V came to 5 bases and at J to 7 bases, leaving 4 bases not matched to a gene. CDR3 bases: TGTGCCAGCAGTAAGACAGGGAGTGAAGCTTTCTTT. Protein: CASSKTGSEAFF.

The chain carries TRBV19 and TRBJ1-4; 8 bases align to TRBD1. This CDR3 spans 15 amino acids. J gave up 5 bases and V 6 bases, and 8 bases lay outside the gene matches. The germline gives CDR1 LNHDA, CDR2 SQIVND (reference sequence). The CDR3 loop reads CASRTGQGGNEKLFF. In DNA form, the CDR3 reads TGTGCCAGTAGAACTGGACAGGGTGGAAATGAAAAACTGTTTTTT.

The V call is TRBV6-5, the J call TRBJ2-7; 11 bases align to TRBD1. Germline V CDR1 and CDR2: MNHEY, SVGAGI. There are 15 residues in the CDR3. V dropped 4 bases and J dropped 6; count of bases not matched to a gene: 8. The CDR3, as DNA: TGTGCCAGCAGTTCCAAATACGGGACAGGGGGCGAGCAGTACGTC. Translation: CASSSKYGTGGEQYV.

The genes are TRBV10-1 and TRBJ2-2; maybe TRBD2 (5 bases). Trimming stripped 4 bases from V and 6 bases from J, with 12 bases between. The CDR3 covers 14 residues. Looked up from germline, CDR1 is WNHNN and CDR2 is SYGVQD (reference sequence). For the CDR3, the DNA is TGCGCCAGCAGTGGGACTCTGGGGTCCGGGGAGCTGTTTTTT. As protein: CASSGTLGSGELFF.

J is TRBJ2-7 and V is TRBV2; D is unclear. Germline V gives CDR1 SNHLY, CDR2 FYNNEI. This CDR3 contains 19 residues. Between the trimmed V and J ends, which lost 0 bases and 3 bases, there was a span of 24 bases. The CDR3: CASSEAIGLTNRRHYEQYF. The DNA of the CDR3 is TGTGCCAGCAGTGAAGCTATTGGGCTAACGAACCGGCGCCACTACGAGCAGTACTTC.

This sequence joins TRBV30 and TRBJ1-2; D is unresolved. The CDR3 has 13 amino acids. With 4 bases removed from V and 1 base from J, the gap between germline ends came to 10 bases. CDR1 is GTSNPN and CDR2 is SVGIG in the germline V gene (reference sequence). The CDR3 DNA reads TGTGCCTGGACGACTGGCTTTAACTATGGCTACACCTTC. It specifies CAWTTGFNYGYTF.

The J gene is TRBJ1-6, the V gene TRBV6-5; TRBD1 matches 9 bases. The CDR3 is 15 amino acids. CDR1 and CDR2 (germline): MNHEY, SVGAGI. J gave up 7 bases and V 6 bases, and 7 bases lay outside the gene matches. In DNA, the CDR3 is TGTGCCAGCAGCCGGGACAGGGAGGGGAATTCACCCCTCCACTTT. Amino acids: CASSRDREGNSPLHF.

The chain is built from TRBV19 and TRBJ1-2, with 8 positions matching TRBD1. After removal of 1 base from V and 4 bases from J, the junction contained 8 bases not matched to a gene. CDR1 is LNHDA and CDR2 is SQIVND in the germline V gene (reference sequence). The CDR3 totals 16 residues. The CDR3 protein is CASSIVGQGSRYGYTF. In DNA form, the CDR3 reads TGTGCCAGTAGTATAGTTGGACAGGGATCGCGCTATGGCTACACCTTC.

The genes are TRBV9 and TRBJ2-2; 8 positions agree with TRBD2. CDR1 and CDR2 (germline): SGDLS, YYNGEE. The CDR3 spans 16 residues. The junction had 5 bases not matched to a gene; V was cut back by 2 bases and J by 2 bases. This chain's CDR3 is CASSVSAGGNTGELFF. CDR3 DNA: TGTGCCAGCAGCGTGTCGGCGGGGGGAAACACCGGGGAGCTGTTTTTT.